This TCR beta chain was documented in a study of graft-versus-host responses after intestinal transplantation (dated by TCRdb to 2020 to 2023). For context, the study as a whole: Multivisceral, liver-intestinal, or isolated intestinal transplants were received by the recipients. Anti-thymocyte globulin induction was given to all recipients, followed by maintenance tacrolimus and steroids for about 3 years. Graft-versus-host and host-versus-graft alloreactive T cell clones were tracked in the graft, circulation and bone marrow after intestinal transplantation using bulk TCR-beta CDR3 sequencing. To identify alloreactive clones, pre-transplant mixed lymphocyte reaction products were sequenced and then compared with unstimulated pre-transplant donor and recipient T cells. The cohort enrolled 20 to 30 intestinal transplant recipients including one retransplant, and 3 patients lacking pretransplant specimens were excluded. A peak of at least 4% donor T cells among recipient peripheral blood mononuclear cells was the definition used for donor T cell macrochimerism. Rather than going through the commercial service, samples from a few later patients were sequenced in-house on an Illumina MiSeq and processed with MiXCR. Results the study describes overall, beyond this receptor: Early after transplant, declines in HvG clones were associated with peak levels of circulating GvH clones. High GvH to HvG T cell clonal ratios were observed in the allografts of patients with donor T cell macrochimerism. Conclusions were limited by the relatively low number and heterogeneity of intestinal transplant patients. GvH clones were found in recipient bone marrow, and some of the GvH clones appeared earlier in ileal mucosa or blood, which is consistent with an intestinal mucosal origin.

Library generation was performed with the immunoSEQ multiplex PCR assay. For most patients, genomic DNA was isolated with the Qiagen DNeasy Blood and Tissue Kit and shipped frozen to Adaptive Biotechnologies for TCR sequencing. Adaptive Biotechnologies carried out high-throughput TCR-beta CDR3 sequencing of genomic DNA for most patients. In the paper's pipeline: Adaptive's ImmunoSEQ software was the source of the TCR sequencing data for 15 to 20 patients, while three other patients were processed with MiXCR and VDJtools. To correct CD4 versus CD8 sorting errors, sequences present in both subsets at a frequency ratio below 5:1 were removed. CDR3 nucleotide sequences shared by donor and recipient were removed because the origin of these sequences could not be assigned. Alloreactive clones required at least 2-fold expansion over unstimulated cells and minimum CFSE-low frequency of 0.002% (template counts) or 0.001% (read counts). Mappable clones were those detected in sequenced pre-transplant spleen, lymph node, or MLR CFSE-low populations of the donor or recipient. The cumulative frequency of alloreactive clones was calculated as a percentage of all sequences, weighted by copy number. TCRdb re-hosts the immuneACCESS table, in-frame sequences only. Its copies lack some clones; in the studies checked, an unresolved V gene accounts for under half of them, and the cause for the rest is not known. The V and J calls and clone size were taken over from that table, and D and trimming were inferred from the DNA. For this sample there are 85,000 to 100,000 clones; roughly 91% appear just once. Roughly 2% of the sample comes from the top ten.

Note on this clone: Its cognate antigen has yet to be identified. No base quality information exists; no much larger clone differs at one position.

This sample's time point label indicates: cells obtained before transplantation from donor or recipient. CD3+CD4+ and CD3+CD8+ populations were FACS-sorted from unstimulated pre-transplant donor and recipient cells taken from spleen or lymph nodes. The material sequenced was unstimulated CD8+ T cells sorted from spleen or lymph node cells, taken before intestinal transplant. This receptor was identified in a human donor who received an intestinal transplant.

CDR3 sequence: CASSVFLVSYTLADTQYF. The sequence in DNA is TGTGCCAGCAGCGTGTTCTTAGTGTCGTACACTCTAGCAGATACGCAGTATTTT. The chain is assembled from TRBV9 and TRBJ2-3; confidence is insufficient to name the D gene. The germline V gene encodes CDR1 SGDLS and CDR2 YYNGEE. V is shortened by 2 bases, J by 4 bases, and the region joining them spans 23 bases. Measured from the cysteine to the phenylalanine, the CDR3 is 18 residues long. The read is trimmed to its CDR3 DNA, 54 bases read in frame from base 1.